The 24 T cell receptor beta chains presented below share a single source sample, sequenced in a study of response to subunit inactivated influenza vaccine. Each CDR3 protein is one row after TCRdb ran MiXCR on the RT-PCR reads. The table lists about 540,000 distinct CDR3 sequences, about 14% of them singletons, with 8.5% to 14% in the top ten. Sample: PBMCs from blood, taken 12 days after vaccination. These receptors originate from a man aged 45-60 years who received an inactivated influenza vaccine.

The chain is built from TRBV6-5 and TRBJ2-5; possibly TRBD1 for D (5 bases). Trimming shortened V by 2 bases and J by 2 bases, and 15 bases separated the two germline ends. Germline values: CDR1 MNHEY, CDR2 SVGAGI. This CDR3 comprises 16 residues. The CDR3 coding sequence is TGTGCCAGCAGTTACCCTGTTCGACAGACACAAGAGACCCAGTACTTC. Translated, it gives CASSYPVRQTQETQYF.

A few counts support this clonotype. This chain uses TRBV19 with TRBJ2-2; perhaps TRBD1 as D (6 bases). The CDR3 contains 17 residues. Trimming shortened V by 0 bases and J by 6 bases, and 17 bases separated the two germline ends. Germline CDR1 LNHDA, CDR2 SQIVND (reference sequence). In DNA, the CDR3 is TGTGCCAGTAGTATAGACCCGCGGACAGTTATCGCCGGGGAGCTGTTTTTT. It is translated as CASSIDPRTVIAGELFF. The variable domain in full, completed from reference TRBV19 and TRBJ2-2, reads DGGITQSPKYLFRKEGQNVTLSCEQNLNHDAMYWYRQDPGQGLRLIYYSQIVNDFQKGDIAEGYSVSREKKESFPLTVTSAQKNPTAFYLCASSIDPRTVIAGELFFGEGSRLTVL.

The chain links TRBV9 to TRBJ2-2, with 7 positions matching TRBD2. Germline lookup yields CDR1 SGDLS and CDR2 YYNGEE. The CDR3 covers 14 residues. The V gene end was trimmed by 7 bases and the J gene end by 1 base; junction bases not matched to a gene: 4. The DNA of the CDR3 is TGTGCCAGCCAGTGGGGGGGGAACACCGGGGAGCTGTTTTTT. Amino acid sequence: CASQWGGNTGELFF.

This chain joins TRBV4-3 and TRBJ2-7; 8 nucleotides line up with TRBD1. V gave up 0 bases and J gave up 7 bases; unmatched junction bases: 5. There are 14 residues in the CDR3. Germline V gene sequence: CDR1 LGHNA, CDR2 YSLEER. The CDR3 nucleotides are TGCGCCAGCAGCCAAGATCTTGGGGACAGGGAGCAGTACTTC. As protein: CASSQDLGDREQYF.

This clonotype occurred a few times. This chain connects TRBV28 to TRBJ2-7, with D perhaps matching TRBD1 or TRBD2 (5 bases each). The CDR3 runs 16 residues. Germline lookup yields CDR1 MDHEN and CDR2 SYDVKM. V dropped 5 bases and J dropped 6 bases, with 23 bases sitting between them. The CDR3 nucleotides read TGTGCCAGCAGTCCGTATCGGGGACGCTCTTCCCGCGAGCAGTACTTC. As protein: CASSPYRGRSSREQYF.

This clonotype was observed a few times. The chain recombines TRBV5-1 with TRBJ2-5; a possible D gene is TRBD2 (6 bases). This CDR3 is built from 14 residues. V lost 3 bases and J lost 2, with 11 bases in between. CDR1 and CDR2 from the germline V gene are SGHRS and YFSETQ. The CDR3 loop is CASSSLGLQETQYF. The CDR3 DNA reads TGCGCCAGCAGCTCCCTAGGACTACAAGAGACCCAGTACTTC.

This clonotype occurred a few times. V gene TRBV28 combines with J gene TRBJ2-5; D might be TRBD2 (6 bases). Germline CDR1 and CDR2: MDHEN and SYDVKM. CDR3 length: 15 residues. Trimming stripped 6 bases from V and 4 bases from J, with 18 bases between. The chain's CDR3 is CASSARLDSVETQYF. CDR3 DNA: TGTGCCAGCAGCGCCCGACTAGATAGTGTAGAGACCCAGTACTTC.

There are a few counts of this clonotype. The chain combines TRBV12-3 or TRBV12-4 with TRBJ2-3; D unclear. The CDR3 spans 13 residues. V lost 8 bases and J lost 0, with 9 bases in between. The CDR3 reads CASLTWSTDTQYF. The CDR3 DNA reads as TGTGCCAGCCTAACCTGGAGCACAGATACGCAGTATTTT.

In this sample, this clonotype turned up many times. The CDR3 DNA reads as TGTGCCACCCTTCCCGGGACAGGCTATGGCTACACCTTC. Translation gives CATLPGTGYGYTF. The chain joins TRBV10-3 to TRBJ1-2; 8 bases align to TRBD1. The CDR3 length is 13 residues. J was trimmed by 4 bases and V by 10 bases; bases with no gene match: 8. Germline-derived CDR1 and CDR2 are ENHRY and SYGVKD.

The table lists this clonotype with a few counts. The chain employs TRBV5-4 and TRBJ1-1; tentative D call: TRBD1 (6 bases). The CDR3 is made up of 13 amino acids. With 4 bases removed from V and 7 bases from J, the gap between germline ends came to 14 bases. CDR1 and CDR2 from the germline V gene are SGHNT and YYREEE (reference sequence). The CDR3 DNA sequence: TGTGCCAGCAGCACCAGGACAGAGGATGAAGCTTTCTTT. It yields the protein CASSTRTEDEAFF.

Ten or more counts support this clonotype. V gene TRBV12-3 or TRBV12-4 combines with J gene TRBJ1-2; maybe TRBD1 (6 bases). This CDR3 region has 13 residues. Between the trimmed V and J ends, which lost 5 bases and 8 bases, there was a span of 15 bases. CDR3 sequence: CASSPRQERGYTF. Written as DNA, the CDR3 is TGTGCCAGCAGTCCCCGACAGGAAAGAGGCTACACCTTC.

This clonotype was counted only a few times. This chain uses TRBV12-3 or TRBV12-4 with TRBJ1-2; the D is unclear. The CDR3 contains 13 residues. Trimming pared 2 bases from V and 6 bases from J, leaving 10 bases between. The CDR3 protein is CASSLSPANGYTF. The DNA for the CDR3 is TGTGCCAGCAGTTTAAGTCCGGCTAATGGCTACACCTTC.

The sample holds many counts of this clonotype. The V and J genes are TRBV7-2 and TRBJ1-5; 7 nucleotides line up with TRBD1. Germline V gene data show CDR1 as SGHTA and CDR2 as FQGNSA. Unmatched junction bases numbered 7, after V lost 4 bases and J lost 4 bases. This CDR3 region has 15 residues. In DNA form, the CDR3 reads TGTGCCAGCAGCTGGAGACAGGGAGGAAATCAGCCCCAGCATTTT. This codes for CASSWRQGGNQPQHF.

In nucleotides, the CDR3 is TGTGCCAGCTCACCAACATCCGCGCGTCAGGGGGCTTATGCCAAAAACATTCAGTACTTC. Its translation is CASSPTSARQGAYAKNIQYF. This rearrangement joins TRBV18 to TRBJ2-4; 8 positions match TRBD1. V dropped 2 bases and J dropped 1; count of bases not matched to a gene: 16. The CDR3 runs 20 residues. The V gene's germline CDR1 is KGHSH and CDR2 LQKENI. Drawing the rest from reference TRBV18 and TRBJ2-4, the complete variable domain is NAGVMQNPRHLVRRRGQEARLRCSPMKGHSHVYWYRQLPEEGLKFMVYLQKENIIDESGMPKERFSAEFPKEGPSILRIQQVVRGDSAAYFCASSPTSARQGAYAKNIQYFGAGTRLSVL.

V is TRBV18 and J is TRBJ1-1, with D unclear. Germline-derived CDR1 and CDR2 are KGHSH and LQKENI. V lost 0 bases, J lost 3 bases, and 11 bases lay in between. The CDR3 extends over 15 amino acids. DNA for the CDR3: TGTGCCAGCTCACCACCGGGGTGGGGAGACACTGAAGCTTTCTTT. Translating gives CASSPPGWGDTEAFF.

This clonotype was detected only a few times. This rearrangement joins TRBV7-2 to TRBJ1-1; TRBD1 matches at 9 bases. V was pared by 3 bases and J by 5 bases, with 7 bases of the junction left unmatched. CDR1 and CDR2 (germline): SGHTA, FQGNSA. The CDR3 consists of 15 residues. DNA for the CDR3: TGTGCCAGCAGCTTCCGCCCGGGACAGGGAACTGAAGCTTTCTTT. Protein sequence: CASSFRPGQGTEAFF.

This clonotype has more than one count but fewer than ten. The V and J genes are TRBV4-3 and TRBJ2-7; 9 bases are a match to TRBD2. The CDR3 loop spans 15 amino acids. Unmatched junction bases numbered 5, after V lost 1 base and J lost 4 bases. Germline-derived CDR1 and CDR2 are LGHNA and YSLEER. CDR3 residues: CASSQVNAGGYEQYF. CDR3 in DNA: TGCGCCAGCAGCCAAGTTAATGCGGGAGGGTACGAGCAGTACTTC.

The chain combines TRBV19 with TRBJ2-3, with 7 bases lining up with TRBD2. The CDR3 runs to 14 residues. CDR1 and CDR2 from the germline V gene are LNHDA and SQIVND (reference sequence). J lost 6 bases, V lost 7 bases, and 10 bases had no gene match. The CDR3 spells CASTQRGIADTQYF. In DNA, the CDR3 is TGTGCCAGTACACAGCGGGGTATCGCTGATACGCAGTATTTT.

This chain connects TRBV12-3 or TRBV12-4 to TRBJ1-2; D uncertain. Trimming shortened V by 4 bases and J by 3 bases, and 9 bases separated the two germline ends. This CDR3 has 13 amino acids. In DNA, the CDR3 is TGTGCCAGCAGTTACTCAGAATACTATGGCTACACCTTC. Translated: CASSYSEYYGYTF.

This clonotype came up a few times. The rearrangement links TRBV12-3 or TRBV12-4 to TRBJ2-3; D possibly matches TRBD1 or TRBD2 (5 bases each). V lost 7 bases and J lost 1, with 18 bases in between. CDR3 length: 16 amino acids. The CDR3 coding sequence is TGTGCCAGCACCTTAGGACTGGGACGGGGCACAGATACGCAGTATTTT. Encoded protein: CASTLGLGRGTDTQYF.

This clonotype was counted many times. J is TRBJ2-1 and V is TRBV29-1; 12 nucleotides match TRBD1. The V and J ends lost 6 bases and 7 bases, in that order; junction bases with no gene match: 1. The CDR3 sequence is 12 residues long. CDR1 is SQVTM and CDR2 is ANQGSEA in the germline V gene. CDR3 sequence: CSVGQGANEQFF. In nucleotides, the CDR3 is TGCAGCGTGGGACAGGGGGCGAATGAGCAGTTCTTC.

For this clonotype: The junction does not match germline at one end; this may be a read error. The chain joins TRBV4-2 to TRBJ2-5, with 8 positions matching TRBD2. Germline V gene sequence: CDR1 LGHNA, CDR2 YNFKEQ. The CDR3 has 16 amino acids. The CDR3 spells CASSRGAGGQQETQCF. Written as DNA, the CDR3 is TGTGCCAGCAGCCGTGGGGCGGGGGGACAACAAGAGACCCAGTGCTTC.

This rearrangement joins TRBV28 to TRBJ2-4; 15 bases map to TRBD2. V trimming: 5 bases; J trimming: 13 bases; junction bases outside the gene matches: 9. This CDR3 comprises 15 residues. The germline gives CDR1 MDHEN, CDR2 SYDVKM. The DNA for the CDR3 is TGTGCCAGCAGTCCCCCCGGACTAGCGGGAGGGGCGCAGTACTTC. Translation gives CASSPPGLAGGAQYF.

The rearrangement links TRBV5-1 to TRBJ2-3, with D uncertain. V was cut by 0 bases and J by 2 bases, with 10 bases left in between. The CDR3 contains 15 residues. Germline V gives CDR1 SGHRS, CDR2 YFSETQ. The chain's CDR3 is CASSLDQANTDTQYF. CDR3 nucleotides: TGCGCCAGCAGCTTGGATCAGGCGAACACAGATACGCAGTATTTT.